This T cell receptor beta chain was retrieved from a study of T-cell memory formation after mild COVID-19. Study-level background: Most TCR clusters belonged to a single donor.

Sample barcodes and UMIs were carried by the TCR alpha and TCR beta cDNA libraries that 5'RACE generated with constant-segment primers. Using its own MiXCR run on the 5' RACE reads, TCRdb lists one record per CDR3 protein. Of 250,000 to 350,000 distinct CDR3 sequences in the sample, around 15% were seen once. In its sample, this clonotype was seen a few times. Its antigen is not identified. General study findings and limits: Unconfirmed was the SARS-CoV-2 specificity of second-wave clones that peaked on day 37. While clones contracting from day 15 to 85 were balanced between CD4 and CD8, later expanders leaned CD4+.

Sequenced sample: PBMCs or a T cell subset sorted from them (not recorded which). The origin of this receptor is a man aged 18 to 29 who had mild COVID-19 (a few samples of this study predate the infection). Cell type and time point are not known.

Here the CDR3 DNA reads TGCAGCGTTGAAGCTCAGGGGGCGCAAGCTTTCTTT. Residues: CSVEAQGAQAFF. The chain couples TRBV29-1 to TRBJ1-1; 8 bases are a match to TRBD1. Looked up from germline, CDR1 is SQVTM and CDR2 is ANQGSEA. The CDR3 is 12 amino acids. V lost 1 base to trimming and J lost 9 bases; unmatched junction nucleotides: 4.